Each of the 19 T cell receptor beta chains below was sequenced from the same sample in a study of OX40 agonist ivuxolimab in advanced cancers. Method: immunoSEQ multiplex PCR; TCRdb's copy keeps in-frame clones and lacks some. The sample carries tens of thousands of clones, 88% recorded once. The sequencing used CD4+ or CD8+ T cells sorted from blood, collected in a trial of the OX40 agonist ivuxolimab. Receptor source: an adult with an advanced solid tumor such as melanoma, head and neck, liver or kidney cancer.

The chain couples TRBV2 to TRBJ2-6; TRBD1 matches at 9 bases. The CDR3 length is 16 residues. The germline V gene has CDR1 SNHLY and CDR2 FYNNEI. After removal of 6 bases from V and 2 bases from J, the junction contained 5 bases not matched to a gene. CDR3 loop: CASRATGGPGANVLTF. As DNA, the CDR3 is TGTGCCAGCAGGGCAACAGGGGGCCCTGGGGCCAACGTCCTGACTTTC.

V usage is TRBV7-9 and J usage is TRBJ1-1; D gene unclear. The V and J ends lost 6 bases and 5 bases respectively, with 13 bases between them. This CDR3 is built from 13 residues. The V gene's germline CDR1 is SEHNR and CDR2 FQNEAQ (reference sequence). The CDR3 sequence is CASSSDGGTEAFF. The CDR3 DNA is TGTGCCAGCAGTTCGGATGGAGGGACTGAAGCTTTCTTT.

This clone was seen a few times. The chain is built from TRBV5-4 and TRBJ2-1; 10 nucleotides agree with TRBD2. This CDR3 region has 16 residues. V gave up 5 bases and J gave up 10 bases; unmatched junction bases: 15. Looked up from germline, CDR1 is SGHNT and CDR2 is YYREEE (reference sequence). CDR3 DNA sequence: TGTGCCAGCAGTTCCTCGAAGCTAGCGGGAGTCCGGGAGCAGTTCTTC. Its protein product is CASSSSKLAGVREQFF.

This chain's CDR3 is CASSSDRVYGYTF. The CDR3 nucleotides are TGTGCCAGCAGTTCAGACAGGGTCTATGGCTACACCTTC. The chain links TRBV6-5 to TRBJ1-2; 7 nucleotides align to TRBD1. CDR1 MNHEY and CDR2 SVGAGI come from the germline V gene. This CDR3 region has 13 residues. Unmatched junction bases numbered 3, after V lost 4 bases and J lost 4 bases.

The chain combines TRBV2 with TRBJ1-1, with D uncertain. From germline, CDR1 is SNHLY and CDR2 FYNNEI. V gave up 5 bases and J gave up 3 bases, with 7 bases separating them. The CDR3 runs to 12 residues. CDR3 DNA sequence: TGTGCCAGCAGTACGACCGACACTGAAGCTTTCTTT. Translation: CASSTTDTEAFF. The full variable domain, its missing parts supplied by reference TRBV2 and TRBJ1-1, is EPEVTQTPSHQVTQMGQEVILRCVPISNHLYFYWYRQILGQKVEFLVSFYNNEISEKSEIFDDQFSVERPDGSNFTLKIRSTKLEDSAMYFCASSTTDTEAFFGQGTRLTVV.

The chain links TRBV10-1 to TRBJ1-1, with D perhaps TRBD1 (5 bases). Trimming pared 8 bases from V and 1 base from J, leaving 14 bases between. The CDR3 spans 14 residues. Germline V lookup: CDR1 WNHNN, CDR2 SYGVQD (reference sequence). CDR3 DNA sequence: TGCGCCAGCTCCAGGGACCATACGAACACTGAAGCTTTCTTT. Its translation: CASSRDHTNTEAFF.

The V call is TRBV15, the J call TRBJ2-7; 7 nucleotides match TRBD1. This CDR3 comprises 12 residues. The junction had 5 bases not matched to a gene; V was cut back by 5 bases and J by 7 bases. Germline V gene data show CDR1 as LNHNV and CDR2 as YYDKDF (reference sequence). The CDR3 region has the DNA TGTGCCACCAGCCGGACAGGCCGGGAGCAGTACTTC. Translating gives CATSRTGREQYF.

This sequence joins TRBV7-2 and TRBJ2-1; a weak D match, TRBD1 (6 bases). Germline-derived CDR1 and CDR2 are SGHTA and FQGNSA. Trimming pared 7 bases from V and 4 bases from J, leaving 17 bases between. This CDR3 contains 15 residues. The CDR3 reads CASTRGPGPYNEQFF. In DNA, the CDR3 is TGTGCCAGCACCAGGGGTCCGGGGCCATACAATGAGCAGTTCTTC.

The chain recombines TRBV6-1 with TRBJ2-2; the D gene could be TRBD1 or TRBD2 (5 bases each). The CDR3 has 15 residues. Per the germline V gene, CDR1 is MNHNS and CDR2 is SASEGT. V was cut by 5 bases and J by 7 bases, with 17 bases left in between. CDR3 DNA sequence: TGTGCCAGCAGTTCAAATCCCGGGACCGGCGGGGAGCTGTTTTTT. Translated, it gives CASSSNPGTGGELFF.

The chain recombines TRBV7-2 with TRBJ1-3; no firm D call. V was clipped by 1 base and J by 2 bases, with 12 bases between them. CDR1 SGHTA and CDR2 FQGNSA come from the germline V gene. This CDR3 region has 16 residues. The CDR3 loop reads CASSLDPITAGNTIYF. The CDR3 DNA is TGTGCCAGCAGCTTAGACCCGATAACGGCTGGAAACACCATATATTTT.

The V gene is TRBV19, the J gene TRBJ2-1; perhaps TRBD1 as D (5 bases). Trimming pared 3 bases from V and 4 bases from J, leaving 13 bases between. The CDR3 totals 15 residues. Looked up from germline, CDR1 is LNHDA and CDR2 is SQIVND (reference sequence). The CDR3 DNA follows: TGTGCCAGTAGTATTGAACAGGACCGGTACAATGAGCAGTTCTTC. Its protein is CASSIEQDRYNEQFF.

V and J are TRBV15 and TRBJ2-2; D remains ambiguous. The CDR3 extends over 15 amino acids. Trimming removed 4 bases from V and 0 bases from J, with 9 bases in between. CDR1 LNHNV and CDR2 YYDKDF come from the germline V gene (reference sequence). CDR3 coding DNA: TGTGCCACCAGCAAAGGACGGGCGAACACCGGGGAGCTGTTTTTT. Protein: CATSKGRANTGELFF.

The chain recombines TRBV18 with TRBJ1-2, with no clear D. Looked up from germline, CDR1 is KGHSH and CDR2 is LQKENI. This CDR3 comprises 13 residues. Trimming removed 0 bases from V and 7 bases from J, with 9 bases in between. CDR3 DNA sequence: TGTGCCAGCTCACCACCGTCTGGCATTGGCTACACCTTC. Its protein product is CASSPPSGIGYTF.

The genes are TRBV5-4 and TRBJ2-1, with D perhaps matching TRBD1 or TRBD2 (6 bases each). The CDR3 spans 15 residues. Trimming removed 0 bases at V and 11 bases at J, with 18 bases between. In germline, CDR1 is SGHNT, CDR2 YYREEE (reference sequence). CDR3 residues: CASSLGRGKGEKQFF. The CDR3, as DNA: TGTGCCAGCAGCTTGGGCCGGGGGAAGGGGGAAAAGCAGTTCTTC.

The chain recombines TRBV6-5 with TRBJ1-1; TRBD1 is a possible D gene (5 bases). CDR3 size: 15 residues. The germline V gene has CDR1 MNHEY and CDR2 SVGAGI. The germline V and J ends were trimmed by 6 bases and 7 bases, with 21 bases remaining between them. The CDR3 nucleotides read TGTGCCAGCAGGAATTACAAATCCGGGGGTGGTGAAGCTTTCTTT. Its translation is CASRNYKSGGGEAFF.

V gene TRBV5-6 combines with J gene TRBJ2-4; no reliable D call. V lost 2 bases and J 6 bases, leaving 12 bases between the germline ends. The CDR3 runs 14 residues. The germline CDR1 and CDR2 sequences are SGHDT and YYEEEE. The CDR3 spells CASSFRAVGNIQYF. The CDR3 region has the DNA TGTGCCAGCAGCTTTAGGGCAGTAGGAAACATTCAGTACTTC. Filled out from reference TRBV5-6 and TRBJ2-4, the complete variable domain reads DAGVTQSPTHLIKTRGQQVTLRCSPKSGHDTVSWYQQALGQGPQFIFQYYEEEERQRGNFPDRFSGHQFPNYSSELNVNALLLGDSALYLCASSFRAVGNIQYFGAGTRLSVL.

This chain connects TRBV28 to TRBJ1-5, with D possibly being TRBD1 (6 bases). CDR3 length: 15 amino acids. V was pared by 2 bases and J by 2 bases, with 10 bases between. In germline, CDR1 is MDHEN, CDR2 SYDVKM. The CDR3 here is CASSLDRQGNQPQHF. CDR3 nucleotide sequence: TGTGCCAGCAGTTTAGATAGACAGGGCAATCAGCCCCAGCATTTT. Based on the CDR3 plus reference TRBV28 and TRBJ1-5, the full variable domain is DVKVTQSSRYLVKRTGEKVFLECVQDMDHENMFWYRQDPGLGLRLIYFSYDVKMKEKGDIPEGYSVSREKKERFSLILESASTNQTSMYLCASSLDRQGNQPQHFGDGTRLSIL.

This chain connects TRBV5-1 to TRBJ2-7, with D perhaps being TRBD1 or TRBD2 (5 bases each). From germline, CDR1 is SGHRS and CDR2 YFSETQ. The CDR3 runs to 15 residues. V shed 5 bases and J shed 0 bases, with 15 bases lying between them. The CDR3 sequence is CASSLGTTASYEQYF. Here the CDR3 DNA reads TGCGCCAGCAGTCTGGGGACGACCGCCTCCTACGAGCAGTACTTC.

The CDR3 DNA reads TGTGCCAGCAGCCAAGATTCGGGGACAGGCGACTCCTACGAGCAGTACTTC. Translating it yields CASSQDSGTGDSYEQYF. The chain combines TRBV4-2 with TRBJ2-7; TRBD1 aligns across 8 bases. With 0 bases clipped from V and 0 bases from J, the junction kept 7 bases outside the gene matches. The CDR3 runs 17 residues. In germline, CDR1 is LGHNA, CDR2 YNFKEQ.